A selection of T cell receptor beta chains follows, all from one sample in a study of OX40 agonist ivuxolimab in advanced cancers. The assay was immunoSEQ multiplex PCR, and TCRdb's table has in-frame clones only and misses some. The sample has tens of thousands of clones; less than 85% are singletons. Sequencing used CD4+ or CD8+ T cells sorted from blood, obtained in a trial of the OX40 agonist ivuxolimab. The receptor set was obtained from an adult with an advanced solid tumor such as melanoma, head and neck, liver or kidney cancer. Each CDR3 is given with its conserved first and last residue. Fields, in order: J gene, V gene, D gene, clone size, CDR3 protein, CDR3 DNA. A D gene is named only where the DNA matches it firmly. For some rows the clone size is stated as once, few or many, or as a class when expanded; others skip it.

TRBJ1-1 TRBV7-2 - once CASSLESGLMNTEAFF TGTGCCAGCAGCTTAGAGAGTGGACTGATGAACACTGAAGCTTTCTTT
TRBJ2-7 TRBV7-2 TRBD1 - CASSFSPQGTGNYEQYF TGTGCCAGCAGCTTCTCCCCCCAGGGGACAGGGAACTACGAGCAGTACTTC
TRBJ2-3 TRBV2 - - CASSNPRASGTDTQYF TGTGCCAGCAGTAACCCCAGGGCATCGGGCACAGATACGCAGTATTTT
TRBJ2-1 TRBV30 - - CAWSVLADSYNEQFF TGTGCCTGGAGTGTATTGGCAGACTCCTACAATGAGCAGTTCTTC
TRBJ2-7 TRBV5-1 - - CASSLDRAYEQYF TGCGCCAGCAGCTTGGACAGGGCCTACGAGCAGTACTTC
TRBJ2-4 TRBV18 TRBD2 - CASSPTEAGLVKNIQYF TGTGCCAGCTCACCCACGGAAGCGGGATTGGTCAAAAACATTCAGTACTTC
TRBJ2-5 TRBV6-4 - - CASSVERGETQYF TGTGCCAGCAGTGTTGAGCGCGGAGAGACCCAGTACTTC
TRBJ1-1 TRBV7-9 - - CASSLETGEAFF TGTGCCAGCAGCTTAGAAACAGGGGAAGCTTTCTTT
TRBJ2-3 TRBV9 TRBD1 - CASSRQGNTDTQYF TGTGCCAGCAGTAGACAGGGAAACACAGATACGCAGTATTTT
TRBJ1-6 TRBV7-7 - - CASSLDRNSPLHF TGTGCCAGCAGCTTAGACAGAAATTCACCCCTCCACTTT
TRBJ2-2 TRBV28 - - CASSARWRTGELFF TGTGCCAGCAGTGCCCGATGGAGAACCGGGGAGCTGTTTTTT
TRBJ2-3 TRBV7-9 TRBD1 - CASSPVPRQGPDTQYF TGTGCCAGCAGCCCAGTACCTAGACAGGGGCCGGATACGCAGTATTTT
TRBJ2-2 TRBV6-4 TRBD1 - CASKTGTGVTGELFF TGTGCCAGCAAGACCGGGACAGGGGTCACCGGGGAGCTGTTTTTT
TRBJ1-5 TRBV6-5 TRBD1 once CASSPGTGNQPQHF TGTGCCAGCAGTCCCGGGACAGGCAATCAGCCCCAGCATTTT
TRBJ2-1 TRBV5-6 - - CASSLVRGTSVYNEQFF TGTGCCAGCAGCTTGGTGAGGGGGACATCGGTCTACAATGAGCAGTTCTTC
TRBJ1-2 TRBV28 - - CASSLGNGYTF TGTGCCAGCAGCCTAGGGAACGGCTACACCTTC
TRBJ2-1 TRBV7-2 - - CASSLVASSYNEQFF TGTGCCAGCAGCTTAGTAGCCTCCTCCTACAATGAGCAGTTCTTC
TRBJ2-3 TRBV18 TRBD2 - CASSPRLAGNTDTQYF TGTGCCAGCTCACCACGACTAGCGGGGAACACAGATACGCAGTATTTT
TRBJ1-1 TRBV6-5 - - CASSYWAGNTEAFF TGTGCCAGCAGTTACTGGGCCGGGAACACTGAAGCTTTCTTT
TRBJ2-7 TRBV5-4 - once CASSQGRNPYEQYF TGTGCCAGCAGCCAGGGACGGAACCCCTACGAGCAGTACTTC
TRBJ1-2 TRBV27 TRBD1 - CASSSGGTNYGYTF TGTGCCAGCAGTTCAGGGGGGACTAACTATGGCTACACCTTC
TRBJ2-1 TRBV7-9 - - CASSLVGGNEQFF TGTGCCAGCAGCTTAGTTGGGGGGAATGAGCAGTTCTTC